This TCR beta chain was identified in a study of control samples from healthy donors and cancer patients (dated by TCRdb to 2018 to 2021). V lost 2 bases and J lost 0 bases; the stretch between them is 10 bases long. Looking up the germline V gene yields CDR1 SGHDN and CDR2 FVKESK. CDR3 length: 15 amino acids, cysteine to phenylalanine. Solely the CDR3 DNA is kept, with 45 bases framed from the first base. Libraries were constructed by the immunoSEQ multiplex PCR assay. The source is immuneACCESS, and TCRdb retained only in-frame sequences with V and J called. Part of the clones is not carried over; for the studies checked, unresolved V genes explain less than half of this, and the remainder is unexplained. The sample yields 100,000 or so clones; around four fifths were counted once. About 13% of the sample is held by the ten biggest clonotypes. A remark on this clone: No cognate antigen has been identified for it. Per-base quality was not reported, and no clone a single base away is much larger than it.

The sequencing sample was made of blood. This receptor was taken from a woman in her forties or fifties in good health. This sequence uses TRBV14 and TRBJ1-1; the D segment could be TRBD1, given 5 matching bases. The CDR3 region: CASSQITGVNTEAFF. In nucleotide form, the sequence is TGTGCCAGCAGCCAAATAACGGGGGTGAACACTGAAGCTTTCTTT.